This T cell receptor beta chain was identified in a study of memory CD4+ T cells and cytomegalovirus serostatus. Repertoires were generated with immunoSEQ multiplex PCR, while TCRdb's copy carries only in-frame clones and drops some. The sample yields some 80,000 clones, around 80% seen once. V lost 7 bases, J lost 7 bases, and 20 bases lay in between. This CDR3 comprises 16 residues. Germline CDR1 is SEHNR and CDR2 is FQNEAQ (reference sequence). Single viable CD3+CD4+CD8-CD45RO+ cells were sorted as the memory CD4+ T cells. After thawing, CD4+ T cells were positively selected. The receptor's source is an adult in good health and CMV-seronegative. Sequencing was performed on memory CD4+ T cells from blood. V is TRBV7-9 and J is TRBJ1-6; TRBD1 might be the D (6 bases). CDR3 region: CASTRSGTRENSPLHF. In DNA form, the CDR3 reads TGTGCCAGCACCCGCTCGGGGACAAGGGAGAATTCACCCCTCCACTTT.